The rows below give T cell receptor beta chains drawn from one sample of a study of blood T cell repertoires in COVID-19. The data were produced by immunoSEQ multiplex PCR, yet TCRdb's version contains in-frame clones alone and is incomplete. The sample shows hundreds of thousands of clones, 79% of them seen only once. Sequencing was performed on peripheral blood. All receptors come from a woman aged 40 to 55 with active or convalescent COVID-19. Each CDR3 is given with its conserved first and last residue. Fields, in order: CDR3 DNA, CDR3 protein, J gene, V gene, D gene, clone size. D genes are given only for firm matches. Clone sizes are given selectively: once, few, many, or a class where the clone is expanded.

TGTGCCAGCAGCGCCGCGAGGGACACCGGGGAGCTGTTTTTT | CASSAARDTGELFF | TRBJ2-2 | TRBV11-3 | - | -
TGTGCCAGCAGCCGGGACACCAGCTCTGGAAACACCATATATTTT | CASSRDTSSGNTIYF | TRBJ1-3 | TRBV9 | - | few
TGTGCCAGCAGCCCGAGGACAGGGGCTACCTACGAGCAGTACTTC | CASSPRTGATYEQYF | TRBJ2-7 | TRBV13 | TRBD1 | once
TGTGCCAGCAGCTTCGACGGTCGGGGCACTGAAGCTTTCTTT | CASSFDGRGTEAFF | TRBJ1-1 | TRBV9 | - | -
TGTGCCAGCAGCTTAGATCCGGGGGGCTGGCAGCCCCAGCATTTT | CASSLDPGGWQPQHF | TRBJ1-5 | TRBV11-2 | - | few
TGTGCCAGCAGCCAAGGTCAGTCAGATACGCAGTATTTT | CASSQGQSDTQYF | TRBJ2-3 | TRBV3-1/TRBV3-2 | - | -
TGTGCCAGCAGCAGGACCGACAGGGGCTACACCTTC | CASSRTDRGYTF | TRBJ1-2 | TRBV3-1/TRBV3-2 | - | once
TGCGCCAGCAGCCCGGCGGGGGCCGGGGGAGATACGCAGTATTTT | CASSPAGAGGDTQYF | TRBJ2-3 | TRBV5-1 | - | -
TGTGCCAGTAGTAGGACCTCACAGGGGCCTAATGAAAAACTGTTTTTT | CASSRTSQGPNEKLFF | TRBJ1-4 | TRBV19 | TRBD1 | -
TGTGCCTGGAGTGTACCCGTGGCAGCGAACACCGGGGAGCTGTTTTTT | CAWSVPVAANTGELFF | TRBJ2-2 | TRBV30 | - | -
TGTGCCAGCAGGCTAGCGGGGGGGGAGACCCAGTACTTC | CASRLAGGETQYF | TRBJ2-5 | TRBV5-4 | TRBD2 | -
TGTGCCAGCACAAAGGCCGCACTAGCGGGGGTCTACGAGCAGTACTTC | CASTKAALAGVYEQYF | TRBJ2-7 | TRBV2 | TRBD2 | -
TGCAGCGTTGTTCCCCTCGCTGTGGGACTAGCCATAGAGACCCAGTACTTC | CSVVPLAVGLAIETQYF | TRBJ2-5 | TRBV29-1 | TRBD2 | -
TGTGCCAGCAGCTTAAGACCAGCGGGGGGGTTCGCGACGAACACCGGGGAGCTGTTTTTT | CASSLRPAGGFATNTGELFF | TRBJ2-2 | TRBV7-3 | TRBD2 | -
TGCGCCAGCAGCTTGGACGGCGGGGAGCTGTTTTTT | CASSLDGGELFF | TRBJ2-2 | TRBV5-1 | - | -
TGTGCCAGCAGCTCGCAGGGACTTTTTGGTGAAGCTTTCTTT | CASSSQGLFGEAFF | TRBJ1-1 | TRBV5-4 | - | -
TGCGCCAGCAGCTGGACAGGGCTGGACAATGAGCAGTTCTTC | CASSWTGLDNEQFF | TRBJ2-1 | TRBV5-1 | TRBD1 | few
TGTGCCAGCAGGCCCTTAATCGGGGGCACTGAAGCTTTCTTT | CASRPLIGGTEAFF | TRBJ1-1 | TRBV2 | - | -
TGTGCCACCTGGGGGCCCCGGGACAAAAGTGACTATGGCTACACCTTC | CATWGPRDKSDYGYTF | TRBJ1-2 | TRBV27 | - | few
TGTGCCCGCCGGGACAGGGAGATTGGGGGCTACACCTTC | CARRDREIGGYTF | TRBJ1-2 | TRBV14 | TRBD1 | many
TGTGCCAGCAGCCAAGATCAGAATGAAAAACTGTTTTTT | CASSQDQNEKLFF | TRBJ1-4 | TRBV4-2 | - | once
TGTGCCAGCAGCCTCGGACAGGGAGCCGGGGAGCTGTTTTTT | CASSLGQGAGELFF | TRBJ2-2 | TRBV3-1/TRBV3-2 | TRBD1 | -
TGTGCCAGCAGCCAAGATTTGCGGGGGCGGGGAGATGGCTACACCTTC | CASSQDLRGRGDGYTF | TRBJ1-2 | TRBV4-2 | - | -
TGTGCCAGCAGCCTTCATCGACAGGGAACCGGGGCCAACGTCCTGACTTTC | CASSLHRQGTGANVLTF | TRBJ2-6 | TRBV7-3 | TRBD1 | -
TGTGCCAGCAGTGAGGCCCCGTGGGGATCGGGGATTTCGCCCCAGTACTTC | CASSEAPWGSGISPQYF | TRBJ2-5 | TRBV2 | - | -
TGTGCCAGCAGTTTACTTGGGACAGGGGAAAATCAGCCCCAGCATTTT | CASSLLGTGENQPQHF | TRBJ1-5 | TRBV28 | TRBD1 | -
TGCGCCAGCAGCGTCTCCGGGGTCTACGAGCAGTACTTC | CASSVSGVYEQYF | TRBJ2-7 | TRBV5-1 | - | -
TGTGCCAGCAGTGCGGGGGGCTGGGAAAAACTGTTTTTT | CASSAGGWEKLFF | TRBJ1-4 | TRBV12-3/TRBV12-4 | - | -
TGTGCCAGCAGGGGGGGACAGGGGGATATTGAAGCTTTCTTT | CASRGGQGDIEAFF | TRBJ1-1 | TRBV28 | TRBD1 | -
TGTGCCAGCAGCCTGGACAGTTCCAATTCACCCCTCCACTTT | CASSLDSSNSPLHF | TRBJ1-6 | TRBV6-4 | - | -
TGTGCCAGCAGCCCAGGACAGACAACTAATGAAAAACTGTTTTTT | CASSPGQTTNEKLFF | TRBJ1-4 | TRBV9 | - | -
TGTGCCATCAGGGCGGGGCAAGGCACTGAAGCTTTCTTT | CAIRAGQGTEAFF | TRBJ1-1 | TRBV10-3 | - | -
TGTGCCAGTCGATCCGGGCAGGGGTGGGCTTTCTTT | CASRSGQGWAFF | TRBJ1-1 | TRBV19 | - | -
TGCAGCGTTTCCAGTCCCAGGGGGCAAGGCGAGCAGTACTTC | CSVSSPRGQGEQYF | TRBJ2-7 | TRBV29-1 | TRBD1 | -
TGTGCCAGCAGCCTATTACAGGGCAATTCACCCCTCCACTTT | CASSLLQGNSPLHF | TRBJ1-6 | TRBV6-6 | - | -
TGTGCCAGCAGGCCCAGGACGGGAGCTAACTATGGCTACACCTTC | CASRPRTGANYGYTF | TRBJ1-2 | TRBV6-5 | - | -
TGTGCCAGCAGAGGTCCGGGGAGGTGGACTGAAGCTTTCTTT | CASRGPGRWTEAFF | TRBJ1-1 | TRBV25-1 | - | -
TGTGCCAGCAGGGGGGGAGGGGGCAGGGGGCCAGCTACGCAGTATTTT | CASRGGGGRGPATQYF | TRBJ2-3 | TRBV7-2 | - | -
TGCAGCGTTGAAGGTCTGGGGGGAGTAAGCTCCTACAATGAGCAGTTCTTC | CSVEGLGGVSSYNEQFF | TRBJ2-1 | TRBV29-1 | - | -
TGTGCCATCAGGGGGGACTACACAGATACGCAGTATTTT | CAIRGDYTDTQYF | TRBJ2-3 | TRBV10-3 | TRBD2 | -
TGTGCCAGCAGCTTAGGATCAGTTAGCAATCAGCCCCAGCATTTT | CASSLGSVSNQPQHF | TRBJ1-5 | TRBV7-2 | - | -
TGTGCCAGCAGCCGAAGGGCCAGGGTTTCACCCCTCCACTTT | CASSRRARVSPLHF | TRBJ1-6 | TRBV14 | - | -
TGTGCCAGCAGCCGGGACAGCAAAGAGACCCAGTACTTC | CASSRDSKETQYF | TRBJ2-5 | TRBV9 | TRBD1 | -
TGTGCCAGCACCCTCACGGGGCAGGACAGCTCCTATAATTCACCCCTCCACTTT | CASTLTGQDSSYNSPLHF | TRBJ1-6 | TRBV7-3 | - | -
TGTGCCAGCAGTTTATCTTACAGAGGAAACACCATATATTTT | CASSLSYRGNTIYF | TRBJ1-3 | TRBV28 | - | -
TGTGCCACCAGTGATTCCGGGGGGGAAGGAGGCAATGAGCAGTTCTTC | CATSDSGGEGGNEQFF | TRBJ2-1 | TRBV24-1 | TRBD2 | -
TGTGCCAGCAGCAAAGGACAGGCGACCTACGAGCAGTACTTC | CASSKGQATYEQYF | TRBJ2-7 | TRBV5-5 | TRBD1 | -
TGTGCCAGCAGCGCCCAGGGAACGGATCAGCCCCAGCATTTT | CASSAQGTDQPQHF | TRBJ1-5 | TRBV9 | - | few
TGTGCCAGCAGTTCAGTCCGGGGGAGCTCCTACAATGAGCAGTTCTTC | CASSSVRGSSYNEQFF | TRBJ2-1 | TRBV27 | - | -